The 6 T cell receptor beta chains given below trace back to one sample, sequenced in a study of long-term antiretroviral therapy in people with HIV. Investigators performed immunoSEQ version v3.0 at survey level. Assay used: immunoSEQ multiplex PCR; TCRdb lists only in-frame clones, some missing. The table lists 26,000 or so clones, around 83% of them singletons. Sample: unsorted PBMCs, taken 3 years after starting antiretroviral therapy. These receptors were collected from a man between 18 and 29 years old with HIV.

This chain's CDR3 is CASSPSRATQYF. For the CDR3, the DNA is TGTGCCAGCAGCCCAAGTAGGGCGACCCAGTACTTC. The rearrangement uses TRBV7-9 and TRBJ2-5, with D unclear. V was cut by 5 bases and J by 7 bases, with 11 bases left in between. CDR1 and CDR2 (germline): SEHNR, FQNEAQ (reference sequence). The CDR3 consists of 12 residues. Variable domain in full (rest from reference TRBV7-9 and TRBJ2-5): DTGVSQNPRHKITKRGQNVTFRCDPISEHNRLYWYRQTLGQGPEFLTYFQNEAQLEKSRLLSDRFSAERPKGSFSTLEIQRTEQGDSAMYLCASSPSRATQYFGPGTRLLVL.

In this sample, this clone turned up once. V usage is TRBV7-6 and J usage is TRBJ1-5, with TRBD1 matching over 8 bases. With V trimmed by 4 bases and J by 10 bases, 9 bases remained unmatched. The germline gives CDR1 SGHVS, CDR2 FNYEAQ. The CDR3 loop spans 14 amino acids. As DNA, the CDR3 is TGTGCCAGCAGCTCCGGACAGGGAATTCGTCCCCAGCATTTT. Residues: CASSSGQGIRPQHF.

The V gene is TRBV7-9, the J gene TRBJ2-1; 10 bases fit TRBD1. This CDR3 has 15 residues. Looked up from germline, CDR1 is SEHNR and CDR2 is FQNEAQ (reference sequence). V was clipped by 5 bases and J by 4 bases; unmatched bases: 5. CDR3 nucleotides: TGTGCCAGCAGCCCCCCGGGACAGGGGTACAATGAGCAGTTCTTC. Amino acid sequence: CASSPPGQGYNEQFF.

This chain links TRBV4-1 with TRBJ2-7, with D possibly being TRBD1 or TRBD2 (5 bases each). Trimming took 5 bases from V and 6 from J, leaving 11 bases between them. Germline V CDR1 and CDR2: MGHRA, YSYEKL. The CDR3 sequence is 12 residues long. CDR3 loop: CASSERGFEQYF. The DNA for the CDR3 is TGCGCCAGCAGCGAGAGGGGATTCGAGCAGTACTTC.

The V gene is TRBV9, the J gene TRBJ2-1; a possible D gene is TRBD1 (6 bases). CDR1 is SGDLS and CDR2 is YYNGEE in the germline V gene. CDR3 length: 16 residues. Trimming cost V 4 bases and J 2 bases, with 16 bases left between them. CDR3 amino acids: CASSIHRQVPYNEQFF. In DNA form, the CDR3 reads TGTGCCAGCAGCATCCACCGACAGGTCCCCTACAATGAGCAGTTCTTC.

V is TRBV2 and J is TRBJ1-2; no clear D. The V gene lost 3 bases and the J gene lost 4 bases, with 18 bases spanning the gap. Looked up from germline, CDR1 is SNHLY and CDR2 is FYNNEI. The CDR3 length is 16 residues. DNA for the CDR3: TGTGCCAGCAGTGAGTGGGCCACTCCGGGAATCTATGGCTACACCTTC. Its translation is CASSEWATPGIYGYTF.